Shown below are 5 T cell receptor beta chains from a single sample sequenced in a study of OX40 agonist ivuxolimab in advanced cancers. Sequenced by immunoSEQ multiplex PCR; TCRdb stores in-frame clones only, minus some. Here the sample spans 94,000 or so clones, approximately 80% being singletons. Source: CD4+ or CD8+ T cells sorted from blood, taken in a trial of the OX40 agonist ivuxolimab. Receptors were obtained from an adult with an advanced solid tumor such as melanoma, head and neck, liver or kidney cancer.

J is TRBJ2-7 and V is TRBV7-2, with TRBD2 matching 12 bases. V was clipped by 5 bases and J by 3 bases; unmatched bases: 11. CDR3 length equals 17 residues. Germline loops: CDR1 SGHTA, CDR2 FQGNSA. The CDR3 DNA sequence: TGTGCCAGCAGCGCAGCTAGCGGGGGGGCCGGAGTCTACGAGCAGTACTTC. As protein: CASSAASGGAGVYEQYF.

This rearrangement joins TRBV29-1 to TRBJ1-5; D is unresolved. Germline lookup yields CDR1 SQVTM and CDR2 ANQGSEA. Trimming left V 0 bases short and J 0 bases short, with 0 bases between. The CDR3 loop spans 12 amino acids. The CDR3 region has the DNA TGCAGCGTTGAAGATAGCAATCAGCCCCAGCATTTT. It is translated as CSVEDSNQPQHF.

The chain carries TRBV27 and TRBJ1-1; 9 bases line up with TRBD1. Germline assignment: CDR1 MNHEY and CDR2 SMNVEV (reference sequence). With 11 bases clipped from V and 5 bases from J, the junction kept 9 bases outside the gene matches. The CDR3 extends over 13 amino acids. The CDR3 DNA is TGTGCCGCCTACAGGGGGCTAGGGACTGAAGCTTTCTTT. Its protein is CAAYRGLGTEAFF.

The rearrangement uses TRBV6-1 and TRBJ2-2; 7 positions agree with TRBD2. The CDR3 covers 14 residues. From germline, CDR1 is MNHNS and CDR2 SASEGT. The junction had 3 bases not matched to a gene; V was cut back by 1 base and J by 7 bases. DNA for the CDR3: TGTGCCAGCAGTGAAGGGACTAGAGGCGGGGAGCTGTTTTTT. Protein product: CASSEGTRGGELFF.

This clone was counted a single time. The rearrangement links TRBV18 to TRBJ1-6; D call uncertain. Germline V gene lookup returns CDR1 KGHSH and CDR2 LQKENI. The CDR3 has 15 residues. Trimming removed 6 bases from V and 9 bases from J, with 18 bases in between. Here the CDR3 DNA reads TGTGCCAGCTCCCCTAATAATCGTCAAGGTTCACCCCTCCACTTT. Protein product: CASSPNNRQGSPLHF.